Shown below are 3 T cell receptor beta chains from a single sample sequenced in a study of blood T cells in healthy people across ages. For the second PCR, which ran for 7 to 11 cycles, a sample-barcoded 5' primer and a J-beta primer mix were used. Via MiXCR, TCRdb re-called the 5' RACE reads, giving one row per CDR3 protein. The sample carries roughly 1.5 million distinct CDR3 sequences, about 45% recorded once. The specimen sequenced was blood. The receptors stem from a woman in her late teens or twenties in good health.

This clonotype was detected once. The rearrangement uses TRBV12-3 or TRBV12-4 and TRBJ2-5; D is uncertain. V was trimmed by 7 bases and J by 5 bases, leaving 20 bases between them. The CDR3 is 15 amino acids. The CDR3 DNA is TGTGCCAGCACCTCCGAACTCCGAAGTCGGGAGACCCAGTACTTC. Amino acids: CASTSELRSRETQYF.

This sequence joins TRBV12-3 or TRBV12-4 and TRBJ1-4, with D hard to call. The V and J ends lost 4 bases and 2 bases respectively, with 8 bases between them. CDR3 length: 14 amino acids. CDR3 in DNA: TGTGCCAGCAGTTATATGGGGACTAATGAAAAACTGTTTTTT. It yields the protein CASSYMGTNEKLFF.

The CDR3 nucleotides read TGCGCTGGAGGGGCAGGGGCGAACACCGGGGAGCTGTTTTTT. It is translated as CAGGAGANTGELFF. The chain links TRBV10-1 to TRBJ2-2; D possibly uses TRBD1 or TRBD2 (6 bases each). Germline assignment: CDR1 WNHNN and CDR2 SYGVQD (reference sequence). The CDR3 has 14 residues.